Ten or more counts support the clone carrying this TCR beta chain. Its target is not known. This CDR3 comprises 16 residues. Germline assignment: CDR1 SGHDT and CDR2 YYEEEE. Trimming cost V 1 base and J 0 bases; bases outside gene matches: 4. Bulk TCR libraries used previously described methods and listed TCR primers. TCRdb re-called the PCR reads with MiXCR, one entry per CDR3 protein. The sample includes under 600,000 distinct CDR3 sequences, around 21% of them seen just once. This record belongs to a study of molecular identifiers for immune sequencing clone quantification. Regarding the study as a whole: The study found clones above 20 RNA copies held over 98% of effector molecules and under 1% in naive cells.

Libraries used roughly 20,000 to 1,100,000 sorted naive CD8 T cells and 10%, 30% or 50% RNA input. Sorting selected naive CD8 T cells with a CD8+CD4-CCR7+CD45RA+ phenotype. Sequencing was done on a sample of naive CD8+ T cells from blood, with Jurkat cell RNA spiked in. Subset indicated: FACS-sorted CD8+CD4-CCR7+CD45RA+ naive T cells. This receptor was obtained from a human donor in good health. Some libraries in this study had Jurkat cell RNA spiked in. V is TRBV5-6 and J is TRBJ1-1; 9 bases agree with TRBD1. Written as DNA, the CDR3 is TGTGCCAGCAGCTTGAGACAGGGGGTTATGAACACTGAAGCTTTCTTT. Amino acid sequence: CASSLRQGVMNTEAFF. Using reference TRBV5-6 and TRBJ1-1 for the parts outside the CDR3, the full variable domain is DAGVTQSPTHLIKTRGQQVTLRCSPKSGHDTVSWYQQALGQGPQFIFQYYEEEERQRGNFPDRFSGHQFPNYSSELNVNALLLGDSALYLCASSLRQGVMNTEAFFGQGTRLTVV.